This T cell receptor beta chain was captured in a study of cytomegalovirus exposure and HLA in healthy donors. General study points: High sensitivity and specificity were reportedly achieved when the classifier diagnosed cytomegalovirus status.

Amplification used 60 Vbeta primers and 13 Jbeta primers. Only in-frame clones appear in the TCRdb table, and some are missing; sequencing was by immunoSEQ multiplex PCR. This sample has almost 200,000 clones, with about 76% found just once. Germline values: CDR1 SGDLS, CDR2 YYNGEE. The V segment lost 2 bases and the J segment 7 bases; nucleotides outside the gene matches: 8. The CDR3 totals 16 residues. Comments on this clone: Its specificity is not known.

Sample: PBMCs. This chain links TRBV9 with TRBJ1-6; TRBD1 agrees at 8 bases. The clonotype originates from a male donor in good health and CMV-seropositive. The CDR3 region has the DNA TGTGCCAGCAGCGTTCCTCGGACAGGGTTCAATTCACCCCTCCACTTT. The encoded protein is CASSVPRTGFNSPLHF.